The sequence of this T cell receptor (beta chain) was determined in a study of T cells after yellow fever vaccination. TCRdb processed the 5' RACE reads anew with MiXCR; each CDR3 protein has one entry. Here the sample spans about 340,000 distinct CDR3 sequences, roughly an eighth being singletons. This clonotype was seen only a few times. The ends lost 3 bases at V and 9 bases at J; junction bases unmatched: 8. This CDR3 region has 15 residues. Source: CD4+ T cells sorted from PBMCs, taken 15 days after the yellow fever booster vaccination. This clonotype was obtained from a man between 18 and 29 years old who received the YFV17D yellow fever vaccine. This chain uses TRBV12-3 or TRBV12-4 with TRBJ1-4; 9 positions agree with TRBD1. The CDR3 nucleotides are TGTGCCAGCAGTTTCTGGGACAGGGAGCCGAAAAAACTGTTTTTT. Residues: CASSFWDREPKKLFF.